This entry lists 16 T cell receptor beta chains sequenced from one sample in a study of CD8 T cells in Susac syndrome. Random hexamers were used to reverse transcribe the RNA input (0.5 to 1 ug). TCRdb re-derived calls from the immunoSEQ multiplex PCR reads in MiXCR, one entry per CDR3 protein. The sample has over 80,000 distinct CDR3 sequences, just under 95% seen once. The sample taken for sequencing was CD8+ T cells from PBMCs. These receptors were collected from a human donor in good health.

This chain joins TRBV2 and TRBJ1-2, with D uncertain. This CDR3 has 13 amino acids. Trimming took off 4 bases at V and 3 bases at J, with 9 bases between the two ends. CDR1 and CDR2 from the germline V gene are SNHLY and FYNNEI. CDR3 sequence: CASSGEYDYGYTF. For the CDR3, the DNA is TGTGCCAGCAGTGGCGAGTACGACTATGGCTACACCTTC.

The chain is built from TRBV20-1 and TRBJ1-5; D may be TRBD1 (6 bases). CDR3 length: 14 residues. Germline lookup yields CDR1 DFQATT and CDR2 SNEGSKA (reference sequence). The V and J ends lost 3 bases and 0 bases respectively, with 9 bases between them. The CDR3 nucleotides read TGCAGTGCTAGGGGGGACATTAGCAATCAGCCCCAGCATTTT. It encodes CSARGDISNQPQHF.

The chain has TRBV2 and TRBJ1-5, with D uncertain. Germline V CDR1 and CDR2: SNHLY, FYNNEI. This CDR3 is built from 14 residues. The V gene lost 0 bases and the J gene lost 1 base, with 4 bases spanning the gap. Here the CDR3 reads CASSEAGSNQPQHF. CDR3 coding DNA: TGTGCCAGCAGTGAAGCAGGGAGCAATCAGCCCCAGCATTTT. The full variable domain, in which reference TRBV2 and TRBJ1-5 provide the parts outside the CDR3, is EPEVTQTPSHQVTQMGQEVILRCVPISNHLYFYWYRQILGQKVEFLVSFYNNEISEKSEIFDDQFSVERPDGSNFTLKIRSTKLEDSAMYFCASSEAGSNQPQHFGDGTRLSIL.

The chain is built from TRBV21-1 and TRBJ1-2; the table's TRBD1 call for D was not verified on the DNA. TRBV21-1 is an annotated pseudogene. This CDR3 contains 14 residues. The CDR3 here is CASWGPGQRYGYTF. DNA for the CDR3: TGTGCCAGCTGGGGGCCGGGACAGAGATATGGCTACACCTTC.

The chain employs TRBV5-1 and TRBJ1-1; the match to TRBD1 covers 7 bases. Germline V gives CDR1 SGHRS, CDR2 YFSETQ. V was pared by 3 bases and J by 1 base, with 3 bases of the junction left unmatched. CDR3 length: 14 amino acids. CDR3 residues: CASSYYRGNTEAFF. In nucleotides, the CDR3 is TGCGCCAGCAGCTACTACAGGGGGAACACTGAAGCTTTCTTT.

The chain is built from TRBV6-5 and TRBJ2-7, with D unclear. V lost 5 bases to trimming and J lost 7 bases, with 9 bases between them. This CDR3 is 11 amino acids long. Germline assignment: CDR1 MNHEY and CDR2 SVGAGI. The CDR3 bases are TGTGCCAGCAGTCCCGGTCGGGAGCAGTACTTC. Its translation is CASSPGREQYF.

This sequence joins TRBV5-1 and TRBJ1-2, with 7 bases aligning to TRBD1. With 2 bases clipped from V and 4 bases from J, the junction kept 11 bases outside the gene matches. The V gene's germline CDR1 is SGHRS and CDR2 YFSETQ. The length of the CDR3 is 16 residues. This CDR3 reads CASSFETGRSSYGYTF. CDR3 coding DNA: TGCGCCAGCAGCTTCGAGACAGGGCGGTCTAGCTATGGCTACACCTTC.

The chain joins TRBV19 to TRBJ2-3; D is unclear. Trimming took off 3 bases at V and 4 bases at J, with 5 bases between the two ends. Per germline, CDR1 LNHDA and CDR2 SQIVND (reference sequence). This CDR3 has 12 residues. This CDR3 is CASSIPPDTQYF. The CDR3 DNA reads as TGTGCCAGTAGTATCCCCCCAGATACGCAGTATTTT.

The rearrangement joins TRBV5-6 to TRBJ1-2, with 9 bases lining up with TRBD1. J lost 6 bases, V lost 4 bases, and 13 bases had no gene match. The CDR3 is 16 amino acids. CDR1 and CDR2 from the germline V gene are SGHDT and YYEEEE. CDR3 coding DNA: TGTGCCAGCAGCCACCGGACAGGGGTTTATTACGATGGCTACACCTTC. Translating it yields CASSHRTGVYYDGYTF. Based on the CDR3 plus reference TRBV5-6 and TRBJ1-2, the full variable domain is DAGVTQSPTHLIKTRGQQVTLRCSPKSGHDTVSWYQQALGQGPQFIFQYYEEEERQRGNFPDRFSGHQFPNYSSELNVNALLLGDSALYLCASSHRTGVYYDGYTFGSGTRLTVV.

V gene TRBV4-1 combines with J gene TRBJ2-2; D might be TRBD1 (5 bases). Germline assignment: CDR1 MGHRA and CDR2 YSYEKL. This CDR3 is 17 amino acids long. The V and J ends lost 0 bases and 7 bases respectively, with 18 bases between them. Written as DNA, the CDR3 is TGCGCCAGCAGCCAAGAGAGTGGGGCTCTCAGGGACGGGGAGCTGTTTTTT. Translated: CASSQESGALRDGELFF.

The chain uses TRBV27 and TRBJ1-5, with D possibly being TRBD1 (6 bases). The CDR3 contains 15 residues. V was shortened by 2 bases and J by 0 bases, with 8 bases between the two germline ends. Germline-derived CDR1 and CDR2 are MNHEY and SMNVEV (reference sequence). The CDR3 here is CASSLRGYSNQPQHF. The CDR3 coding sequence is TGTGCCAGCAGTTTAAGGGGGTATAGCAATCAGCCCCAGCATTTT.

The CDR3 reads CASSVEDSPLHF. For the CDR3, the DNA is TGTGCCAGCAGCGTAGAGGATTCACCCCTCCACTTT. The V gene is TRBV9, the J gene TRBJ1-6; D not resolved. The V gene's germline CDR1 is SGDLS and CDR2 YYNGEE. The CDR3 runs to 12 residues. V was pared by 0 bases and J by 8 bases, with 3 bases between.

The chain uses TRBV28 and TRBJ2-1, with D maybe TRBD1 (5 bases). The germline V gene encodes CDR1 MDHEN and CDR2 SYDVKM. The CDR3 consists of 10 residues. The CDR3 region is CATRAGEQFF. CDR3 in DNA: TGTGCTACACGGGCAGGGGAGCAGTTCTTC.

The chain employs TRBV7-2 and TRBJ2-7; perhaps TRBD2 as D (7 bases). The CDR3 runs to 16 residues. Trimming shortened V by 0 bases and J by 5 bases, and 17 bases separated the two germline ends. CDR1 is SGHTA and CDR2 is FQGNSA in the germline V gene. The CDR3 nucleotides are TGTGCCAGCAGCTTAGCGGTAACGGGGGGCATCCACGAGCAGTACTTC. Translating gives CASSLAVTGGIHEQYF.

V is TRBV7-8 and J is TRBJ2-1, with D possibly being TRBD1 (5 bases). CDR3 size: 13 residues. Germline CDR1 and CDR2: SGHVS and FQNEAQ. Trimming removed 7 bases from V and 5 bases from J, with 12 bases in between. In DNA, the CDR3 is TGTGCCAGCACCTTGGACAATAACAATGAGCAGTTCTTC. It specifies CASTLDNNNEQFF. The full variable domain, rest sourced from reference TRBV7-8 and TRBJ2-1, is GAGVSQSPRYKVAKRGQDVALRCDPISGHVSLFWYQQALGQGPEFLTYFQNEAQLDKSGLPSDRFFAERPEGSVSTLKIQRTQQEDSAVYLCASTLDNNNEQFFGPGTRLTVL.

This clonotype was counted only a few times. This chain uses TRBV7-9 with TRBJ1-1; D is perhaps TRBD1 (6 bases). Germline CDR1 reads SEHNR; CDR2 reads FQNEAQ (reference sequence). The CDR3 is 15 residues long. Trimming shortened V by 2 bases and J by 4 bases, and 14 bases separated the two germline ends. The CDR3 protein is CASSLHSLGATEAFF. As DNA, the CDR3 is TGTGCCAGCAGCTTACACAGTTTGGGGGCCACTGAAGCTTTCTTT.